These 5 T cell receptor beta chains came from one sample sequenced in a study of T-cell memory formation after mild COVID-19. TCRdb reanalysed the 5' RACE reads using MiXCR and keeps one entry per CDR3 protein. The data hold 260,000 or so distinct CDR3 sequences, with 16% observed a single time. The sequenced sample was PBMCs or a T cell subset sorted from them (not recorded which). The source is a man in his late teens or twenties who had mild COVID-19 (a few samples of this study predate the infection). Cell type and time point are not known.

Ten or more counts support this clonotype. The gene calls are TRBV5-1 and TRBJ2-3; tentatively, D is TRBD1 or TRBD2 (5 bases each). There are 13 residues in the CDR3. Germline assignment: CDR1 SGHRS and CDR2 YFSETQ. V was trimmed by 4 bases and J by 2 bases, leaving 8 bases between them. The CDR3: CASSGGDTDTQYF. In nucleotides, the CDR3 is TGCGCCAGCAGCGGGGGTGACACAGATACGCAGTATTTT.

In its sample, this clonotype was seen a few times. The rearrangement uses TRBV4-1 and TRBJ1-6; D gene unclear. CDR3 size: 14 residues. The ends were cut back, 1 base at V and 14 bases at J, with 15 bases in the middle. CDR1 and CDR2 from the germline V gene are MGHRA and YSYEKL. CDR3 in DNA: TGCGCCAGCAGCCAAGGGGGAATGAGTAAATCCCTCCACTTT. The encoded protein is CASSQGGMSKSLHF.

The table lists this clonotype with a few counts. The chain links TRBV20-1 to TRBJ1-2; D possibly corresponds to TRBD1 (6 bases). The CDR3 length is 15 residues. Germline CDR1 reads DFQATT; CDR2 reads SNEGSKA (reference sequence). Trimming stripped 4 bases from V and 3 bases from J, with 18 bases between. The CDR3 DNA reads TGCAGTGCTACTGAGGGGGACTCCGGGTACTATGGCTACACCTTC. It specifies CSATEGDSGYYGYTF.

The V gene is TRBV5-1, the J gene TRBJ1-1; no firm D call. CDR1 and CDR2 (germline): SGHRS, YFSETQ. This CDR3 is 15 amino acids long. Trimming pared 4 bases from V and 0 bases from J, leaving 13 bases between. The CDR3: CASSRVGALNTEAFF. Written as DNA, the CDR3 is TGCGCCAGCAGCCGGGTGGGAGCCCTGAACACTGAAGCTTTCTTT.

The chain uses TRBV20-1 and TRBJ1-1; D remains unclear. Germline V gene lookup returns CDR1 DFQATT and CDR2 SNEGSKA (reference sequence). Trimming pared 3 bases from V and 0 bases from J, leaving 8 bases between. This CDR3 contains 13 residues. The CDR3 loop is CSASVQMNTEAFF. The CDR3 DNA follows: TGCAGTGCTAGTGTACAGATGAACACTGAAGCTTTCTTT.